Shown below are 29 T cell receptor beta chains from a single sample sequenced in a study of blood T cell repertoires in COVID-19. Profiling relied on immunoSEQ multiplex PCR, and the TCRdb table lists in-frame clones only, not all of them. In the table there are roughly 50,000 clones, roughly 85% of which are singletons. Material for sequencing was peripheral blood. Source of these receptors: a man aged 55 to 69 with acute or convalescent COVID-19.

J is TRBJ2-7 and V is TRBV5-6; 10 bases are a match to TRBD1. Germline V gene lookup returns CDR1 SGHDT and CDR2 YYEEEE. J gave up 1 base and V 4 bases, and 5 bases lay outside the gene matches. This CDR3 comprises 15 residues. DNA of the CDR3: TGTGCCAGCAGCAACCGGGACAGGGGATCCTACGAGCAGTACTTC. Its translation: CASSNRDRGSYEQYF.

This clone has just a few counts. The V gene is TRBV6-2 or TRBV6-3, the J gene TRBJ2-7; 8 bases agree with TRBD1. The length of the CDR3 is 15 residues. The germline CDR1 and CDR2 sequences are MNHEY and SVGEGT. The J segment lost 6 bases and the V segment lost 4 bases, leaving 11 bases of the junction unmatched. The CDR3, as DNA: TGTGCCAGCAGTTCCTACCGGACAGGGTATATCGAGCAGTACTTC. The encoded protein is CASSSYRTGYIEQYF.

V is TRBV2 and J is TRBJ2-7; D is uncertain. Germline V gene lookup returns CDR1 SNHLY and CDR2 FYNNEI. The CDR3 totals 11 residues. V was cut by 4 bases and J by 7 bases, with 8 bases left in between. CDR3 in amino acids: CASSAGREQYF. CDR3 DNA: TGTGCCAGCAGTGCCGGTCGTGAGCAGTACTTC.

The rearrangement joins TRBV6-5 to TRBJ2-3, with 7 bases fitting TRBD1. The V gene end was trimmed by 6 bases and the J gene end by 14 bases; junction bases not matched to a gene: 8. The CDR3 is 11 residues long. Looked up from germline, CDR1 is MNHEY and CDR2 is SVGAGI. This CDR3 is CASSPGQSTYF. As DNA, the CDR3 is TGTGCCAGCAGCCCGGGACAGTCGACGTATTTT.

V gene TRBV20-1 combines with J gene TRBJ2-1; perhaps TRBD2 as D (6 bases). Germline assignment: CDR1 DFQATT and CDR2 SNEGSKA (reference sequence). V dropped 3 bases and J dropped 3 bases, with 12 bases sitting between them. The CDR3 totals 14 residues. The CDR3 nucleotides are TGCAGTGCTAGTCCCGGGGGTAACTACAATGAGCAGTTCTTC. It yields the protein CSASPGGNYNEQFF.

The chain uses TRBV6-2 or TRBV6-3 and TRBJ1-2, with TRBD1 matching over 7 bases. The trim removed 5 bases at V and 8 bases at J, leaving 5 bases unmatched. The CDR3 contains 12 residues. Germline CDR1 reads MNHEY; CDR2 reads SVGEGT. This CDR3 is CASSRNRGGYTF. CDR3 sequence (DNA): TGTGCCAGCAGTCGTAACAGGGGCGGCTACACCTTC.

The rearrangement joins TRBV19 to TRBJ1-5; 7 nucleotides align to TRBD1. The CDR3 is 13 amino acids. Germline assignment: CDR1 LNHDA and CDR2 SQIVND (reference sequence). The V gene end was trimmed by 10 bases and the J gene end by 1 base; junction bases not matched to a gene: 4. The CDR3 region is CATRDRSNQPQHF. For the CDR3, the DNA is TGTGCCACCCGGGACAGAAGCAATCAGCCCCAGCATTTT. Combining the CDR3 with reference TRBV19 and TRBJ1-5 gives the whole variable domain DGGITQSPKYLFRKEGQNVTLSCEQNLNHDAMYWYRQDPGQGLRLIYYSQIVNDFQKGDIAEGYSVSREKKESFPLTVTSAQKNPTAFYLCATRDRSNQPQHFGDGTRLSIL.

This clone was seen only once. The genes are TRBV19 and TRBJ1-4; D gene unclear. Trimming cost V 5 bases and J 0 bases, with 7 bases left between them. CDR3 length: 14 amino acids. CDR1 is LNHDA, CDR2 SQIVND, per germline (reference sequence). The CDR3: CASSSGATNEKLFF. In nucleotides, the CDR3 is TGTGCCAGTAGTTCCGGGGCAACTAATGAAAAACTGTTTTTT.

The rearrangement links TRBV7-3 to TRBJ2-1; 9 nucleotides align to TRBD2. Germline CDR1 and CDR2: SGHTA and FQGTGA. This CDR3 is built from 16 residues. Trimming took 4 bases from V and 7 from J; bases not matched to a gene: 11. The DNA of the CDR3 is TGTGCCAGCAGCTCTCGGGTAGCGGGAGATTGGAATGAGCAGTTCTTC. Translation gives CASSSRVAGDWNEQFF.

A few counts support this clone. This CDR3 reads CSAWTGQSDTQYF. Written as DNA, the CDR3 is TGCAGCGCCTGGACAGGGCAGTCAGATACGCAGTATTTT. This chain links TRBV29-1 with TRBJ2-3; 8 bases align to TRBD1. CDR3 length: 13 amino acids. Germline CDR1 is SQVTM and CDR2 is ANQGSEA. With 7 bases clipped from V and 4 bases from J, the junction kept 7 bases outside the gene matches.

The chain has TRBV11-3 and TRBJ2-2; 8 nucleotides line up with TRBD2. The J segment lost 6 bases and the V segment lost 5 bases, leaving 5 bases of the junction unmatched. The germline gives CDR1 SGHNT, CDR2 YENEEA. The CDR3 consists of 14 residues. The CDR3 nucleotides are TGTGCCAGCAGCCCGGGACTAGGTTCCGGGGAGCTGTTTTTT. Protein: CASSPGLGSGELFF.

The J gene is TRBJ2-1, the V gene TRBV29-1, with TRBD1 matching over 11 bases. The junction had 9 bases not matched to a gene; V was cut back by 8 bases and J by 6 bases. CDR1 is SQVTM, CDR2 ANQGSEA, per germline. The CDR3 extends over 14 amino acids. The CDR3 sequence: CSLLPGQGVNEQFF. In nucleotides, the CDR3 is TGCAGCTTACTTCCGGGACAGGGGGTCAATGAGCAGTTCTTC.

CDR3 nucleotides: TGTGCCAGCTCACCATCCCTAGCCGGGCAGTACTTC. It encodes CASSPSLAGQYF. The V call is TRBV18, the J call TRBJ2-7; TRBD2 is a possible D gene (5 bases). This CDR3 has 12 amino acids. With 2 bases removed from V and 9 bases from J, the gap between germline ends came to 11 bases. Germline V gene data show CDR1 as KGHSH and CDR2 as LQKENI. Looking up the rest from reference TRBV18 and TRBJ2-7 gives the full variable domain: NAGVMQNPRHLVRRRGQEARLRCSPMKGHSHVYWYRQLPEEGLKFMVYLQKENIIDESGMPKERFSAEFPKEGPSILRIQQVVRGDSAAYFCASSPSLAGQYFGPGTRLTVT.

This clone was seen more than once but under ten times. The chain employs TRBV6-1 and TRBJ1-1; D gene ambiguous. The CDR3 extends over 14 amino acids. Trimming stripped 3 bases from V and 3 bases from J, with 11 bases between. Germline V gene data show CDR1 as MNHNS and CDR2 as SASEGT. The CDR3 protein is CASSEPSLDTEAFF. For the CDR3, the DNA is TGTGCCAGCAGTGAGCCTAGTCTGGACACTGAAGCTTTCTTT.

The chain has TRBV24-1 and TRBJ2-3; D might be TRBD1 (5 bases). The germline V gene encodes CDR1 KGHDR and CDR2 SFDVKD. The CDR3 is 15 residues long. Trimming stripped 4 bases from V and 6 bases from J, with 16 bases between. The CDR3 DNA reads TGTGCCACCAGTGAGGAAGGGGCCTATCAGGATACGCAGTATTTT. Translating gives CATSEEGAYQDTQYF.

This chain joins TRBV5-1 and TRBJ1-2; D not resolved. Germline loops: CDR1 SGHRS, CDR2 YFSETQ. Trimming took 1 base from V and 4 from J, leaving 11 bases between them. The CDR3 consists of 14 residues. CDR3 in DNA: TGCGCCAGCAGCTTGTTCGGAGGGATCTATGGCTACACCTTC. Amino acids: CASSLFGGIYGYTF.

This chain connects TRBV7-2 to TRBJ1-5; D call uncertain. Per the germline V gene, CDR1 is SGHTA and CDR2 is FQGNSA. Trimming took off 8 bases at V and 6 bases at J, with 14 bases between the two ends. The CDR3 contains 13 residues. The CDR3 nucleotides read TGTGCCAGCGCTCTCCTAGACGGTCAGCCCCAGCATTTT. Its protein is CASALLDGQPQHF.

The J gene is TRBJ2-3, the V gene TRBV11-2; D perhaps matches TRBD2 (5 bases). CDR3 size: 11 residues. CDR1 is SGHAT, CDR2 FQNNGV, per germline. V lost 5 bases, J lost 6 bases, and 6 bases lay in between. Here the CDR3 reads CASSRGDTQYF. The CDR3 nucleotides read TGTGCCAGCAGCCGAGGGGATACGCAGTATTTT.

This clone was counted between two and nine times. V and J are TRBV14 and TRBJ2-7; 9 bases are a match to TRBD1. CDR1 is SGHDN and CDR2 is FVKESK in the germline V gene. The CDR3 covers 13 residues. The V segment lost 3 bases and the J segment 3 bases; nucleotides outside the gene matches: 0. CDR3 DNA: TGTGCCAGCAGCCAGGGACAGGGCTACGAGCAGTACTTC. It yields the protein CASSQGQGYEQYF.

This clone has a single count. The V gene is TRBV19, the J gene TRBJ2-1; TRBD2 agrees at 9 bases. The ends lost 11 bases at V and 7 bases at J; junction bases unmatched: 15. The CDR3 is 15 residues long. From germline, CDR1 is LNHDA and CDR2 SQIVND (reference sequence). CDR3 bases: TGTGCCTGTACGTGGGCGGGAGGGCCAGGGAATGAGCAGTTCTTC. Translated, it gives CACTWAGGPGNEQFF. Looking up the rest from reference TRBV19 and TRBJ2-1 gives the full variable domain: DGGITQSPKYLFRKEGQNVTLSCEQNLNHDAMYWYRQDPGQGLRLIYYSQIVNDFQKGDIAEGYSVSREKKESFPLTVTSAQKNPTAFYLCACTWAGGPGNEQFFGPGTRLTVL.

The V call is TRBV12-5, the J call TRBJ2-3, with a weak D call TRBD1 (6 bases). The V gene lost 8 bases and the J gene lost 2 bases, with 11 bases spanning the gap. CDR3 length equals 13 residues. Germline lookup yields CDR1 LGHNT and CDR2 FRNRAP. The CDR3 sequence is CASQAGVTDTQYF. The CDR3 region has the DNA TGTGCTAGTCAAGCAGGGGTCACAGATACGCAGTATTTT.

The chain combines TRBV28 with TRBJ1-2; 8 positions match TRBD1. Looked up from germline, CDR1 is MDHEN and CDR2 is SYDVKM. V was pared by 7 bases and J by 3 bases, with 4 bases of the junction left unmatched. CDR3 size: 13 residues. The CDR3: CASNLQGDYGYTF. DNA for the CDR3: TGTGCCAGCAACCTACAGGGGGACTATGGCTACACCTTC.

J is TRBJ2-2 and V is TRBV29-1; the match to TRBD2 covers 14 bases. The CDR3 covers 18 residues. CDR1 SQVTM and CDR2 ANQGSEA come from the germline V gene. The V segment lost 7 bases and the J segment 4 bases; nucleotides outside the gene matches: 14. The CDR3 DNA is TGCAGCGCCAGGGGAAGGGGACTAGCGGGAGCGGGCACCGGGGAGCTGTTTTTT. The encoded protein is CSARGRGLAGAGTGELFF.

The chain combines TRBV9 with TRBJ2-2, with D perhaps TRBD2 (6 bases). The CDR3 is 15 amino acids. CDR1 is SGDLS and CDR2 is YYNGEE in the germline V gene. The germline V and J ends were trimmed by 3 bases and 1 base, with 10 bases remaining between them. CDR3 nucleotides: TGTGCCAGCAGCGCCGGGGACTTGAACACCGGGGAGCTGTTTTTT. It translates to CASSAGDLNTGELFF.

This clone was observed once. The chain joins TRBV9 to TRBJ2-5; 7 nucleotides match TRBD2. The V and J ends lost 0 bases and 2 bases, in that order; junction bases with no gene match: 10. From germline, CDR1 is SGDLS and CDR2 YYNGEE. The CDR3 covers 17 residues. The CDR3 sequence: CASSVGGGAGTQETQYF. The DNA for the CDR3 is TGTGCCAGCAGCGTAGGGGGAGGGGCGGGTACACAAGAGACCCAGTACTTC. Complete variable domain (other parts from reference TRBV9 and TRBJ2-5): DSGVTQTPKHLITATGQRVTLRCSPRSGDLSVYWYQQSLDQGLQFLIQYYNGEERAKGNILERFSAQQFPDLHSELNLSSLELGDSALYFCASSVGGGAGTQETQYFGPGTRLLVL.

The chain recombines TRBV6-6 with TRBJ1-5; 7 positions agree with TRBD1. V was pared by 6 bases and J by 4 bases, with 9 bases of the junction left unmatched. The CDR3 has 15 amino acids. CDR1 and CDR2 from the germline V gene are MNHNY and SVGAGI (reference sequence). CDR3: CASSPRQGRNQPQHF. The CDR3 coding sequence is TGTGCCAGCAGCCCTAGACAGGGTCGGAATCAGCCCCAGCATTTT.

The chain links TRBV12-3 or TRBV12-4 to TRBJ1-6; 9 positions agree with TRBD1. J gave up 7 bases and V 6 bases, and 1 base lay outside the gene matches. The length of the CDR3 is 13 residues. CDR3 sequence (DNA): TGTGCCAGCAGACAGGGGGCCAATTCACCCCTCCACTTT. Protein product: CASRQGANSPLHF.

This clone was counted between two and nine times. The chain uses TRBV11-2 and TRBJ1-4; TRBD1 might be the D (6 bases). The CDR3 has 15 residues. From germline, CDR1 is SGHAT and CDR2 FQNNGV. The ends were cut back, 5 bases at V and 8 bases at J, with 18 bases in the middle. The CDR3 loop is CASSLSPGQIEKLFF. The CDR3 nucleotides are TGTGCCAGCAGCCTCAGCCCTGGACAGATAGAAAAACTGTTTTTT.

The V gene is TRBV6-5, the J gene TRBJ2-3, with D hard to call. CDR3 size: 14 residues. V lost 9 bases and J lost 1, with 14 bases in between. Germline CDR1 reads MNHEY; CDR2 reads SVGAGI. DNA for the CDR3: TGTGCCAGTAGGAGTCCAAAAGGCACAGATACGCAGTATTTT. It translates to CASRSPKGTDTQYF.